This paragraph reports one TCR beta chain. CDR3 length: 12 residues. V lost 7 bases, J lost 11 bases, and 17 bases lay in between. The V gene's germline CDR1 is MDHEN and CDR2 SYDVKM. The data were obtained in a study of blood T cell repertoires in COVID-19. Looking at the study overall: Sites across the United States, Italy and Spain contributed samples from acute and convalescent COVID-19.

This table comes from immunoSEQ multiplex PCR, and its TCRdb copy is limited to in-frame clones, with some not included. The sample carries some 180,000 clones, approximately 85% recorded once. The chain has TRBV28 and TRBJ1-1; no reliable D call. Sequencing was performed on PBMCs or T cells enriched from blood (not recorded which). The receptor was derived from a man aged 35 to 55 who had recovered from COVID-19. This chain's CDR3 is CASTSGGFGAFF. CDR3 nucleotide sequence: TGTGCCAGCACTAGCGGCGGTTTCGGGGCTTTCTTT.